The clone carrying this T cell receptor (beta chain) has only a few counts. The data were obtained in a study of identical twins. V gave up 3 bases and J gave up 2 bases, with 7 bases separating them. The V gene's germline CDR1 is SGHTA and CDR2 FQGNSA. The CDR3 consists of 13 residues. Unique molecular identifiers were present on the cDNA, which also gained a universal primer site by template switching. TCRdb used MiXCR to reprocess the 5' RACE reads, holding one entry per CDR3 protein. The profile covers a few hundred thousand distinct CDR3 sequences, with roughly an eighth appearing a single time and approximately 1% taken by the ten largest. The same specimen was also included in a second study, on yellow fever vaccine responses in identical twins.

Sequencing was carried out using CD4+ T cells sorted from blood. The rearrangement links TRBV7-2 to TRBJ1-2, with D perhaps matching TRBD1 (6 bases). The receptor comes from a young woman in good health. The CDR3 nucleotides are TGTGCCAGCAGCTTTGACAGGAACTATGGCTACACCTTC. It translates to CASSFDRNYGYTF.